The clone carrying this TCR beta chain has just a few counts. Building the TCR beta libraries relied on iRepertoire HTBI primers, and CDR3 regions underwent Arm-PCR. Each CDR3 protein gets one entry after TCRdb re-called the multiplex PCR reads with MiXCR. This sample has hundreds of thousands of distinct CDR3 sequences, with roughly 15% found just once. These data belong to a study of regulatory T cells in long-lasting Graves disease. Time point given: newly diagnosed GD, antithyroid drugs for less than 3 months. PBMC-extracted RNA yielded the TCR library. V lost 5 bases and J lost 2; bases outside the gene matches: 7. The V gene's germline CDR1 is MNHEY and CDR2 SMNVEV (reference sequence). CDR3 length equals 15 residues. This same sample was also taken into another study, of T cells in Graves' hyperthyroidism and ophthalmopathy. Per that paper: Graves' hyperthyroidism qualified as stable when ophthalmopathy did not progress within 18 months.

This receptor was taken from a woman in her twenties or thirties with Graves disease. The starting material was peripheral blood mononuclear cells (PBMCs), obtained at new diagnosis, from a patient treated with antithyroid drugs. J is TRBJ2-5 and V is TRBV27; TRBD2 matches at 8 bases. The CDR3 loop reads CASSPSGSGQETQYF. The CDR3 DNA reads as TGTGCCAGCAGTCCGAGCGGGAGTGGTCAAGAGACCCAGTACTTC.